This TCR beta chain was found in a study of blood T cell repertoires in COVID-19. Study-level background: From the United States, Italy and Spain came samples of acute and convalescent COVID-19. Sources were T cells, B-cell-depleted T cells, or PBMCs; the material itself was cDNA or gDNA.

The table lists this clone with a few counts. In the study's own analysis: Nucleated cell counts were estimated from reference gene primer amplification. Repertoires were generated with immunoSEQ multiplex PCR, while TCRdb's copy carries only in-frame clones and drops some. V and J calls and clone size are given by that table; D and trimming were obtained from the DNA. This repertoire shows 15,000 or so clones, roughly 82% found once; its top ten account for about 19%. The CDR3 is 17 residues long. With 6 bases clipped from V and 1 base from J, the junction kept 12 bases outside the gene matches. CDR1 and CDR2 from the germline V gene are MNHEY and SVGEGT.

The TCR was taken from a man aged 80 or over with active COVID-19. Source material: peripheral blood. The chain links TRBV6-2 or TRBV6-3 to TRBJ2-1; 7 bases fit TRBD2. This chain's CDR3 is CASSRYGGSLSYNEQFF. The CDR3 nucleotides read TGTGCCAGCAGCCGGTATGGCGGGAGCCTTTCCTACAATGAGCAGTTCTTC.